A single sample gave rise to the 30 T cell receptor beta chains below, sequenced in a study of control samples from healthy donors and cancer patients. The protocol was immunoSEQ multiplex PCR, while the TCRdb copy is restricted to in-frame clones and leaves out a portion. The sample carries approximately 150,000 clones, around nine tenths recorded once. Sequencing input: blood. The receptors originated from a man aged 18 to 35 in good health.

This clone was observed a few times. In nucleotides, the CDR3 is TGTGCCAGCAGTGAAATCGAAGAGAACTATGGCTACACCTTC. Encoded protein: CASSEIEENYGYTF. V gene TRBV28 combines with J gene TRBJ1-2; D unclear. Germline V CDR1 and CDR2: MDHEN, SYDVKM. Between the trimmed V and J ends, which lost 5 bases and 2 bases, there was a span of 12 bases. The CDR3 has 14 amino acids.

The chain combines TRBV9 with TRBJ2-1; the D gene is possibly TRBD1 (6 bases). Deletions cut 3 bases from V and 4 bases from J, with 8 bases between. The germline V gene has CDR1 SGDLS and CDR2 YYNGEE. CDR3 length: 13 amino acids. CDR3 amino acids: CASSAQGYNEQFF. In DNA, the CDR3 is TGTGCCAGCAGCGCGCAGGGGTACAATGAGCAGTTCTTC.

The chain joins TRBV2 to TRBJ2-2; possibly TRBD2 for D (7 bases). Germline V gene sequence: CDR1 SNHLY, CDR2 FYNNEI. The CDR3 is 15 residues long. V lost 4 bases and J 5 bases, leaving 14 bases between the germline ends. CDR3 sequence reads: CASSGQGGGTGELFF. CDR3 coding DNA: TGTGCCAGCAGTGGCCAAGGGGGGGGAACCGGGGAGCTGTTTTTT.

The CDR3 region is CASSWDILDEQETQYF. The CDR3 DNA reads TGTGCCAGCAGTTGGGACATATTGGATGAACAAGAGACCCAGTACTTC. The gene calls are TRBV7-9 and TRBJ2-5, with D perhaps matching TRBD1 (6 bases). This CDR3 contains 16 residues. Germline lookup yields CDR1 SEHNR and CDR2 FQNEAQ (reference sequence). The V gene lost 6 bases and the J gene lost 2 bases, with 19 bases spanning the gap.

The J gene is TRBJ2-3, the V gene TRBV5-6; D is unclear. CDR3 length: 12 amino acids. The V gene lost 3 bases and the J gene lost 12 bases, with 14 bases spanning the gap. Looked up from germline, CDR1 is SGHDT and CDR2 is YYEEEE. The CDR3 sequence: CASSSWDLYQYF. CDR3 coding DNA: TGTGCCAGCAGCTCTTGGGATTTATATCAGTATTTT.

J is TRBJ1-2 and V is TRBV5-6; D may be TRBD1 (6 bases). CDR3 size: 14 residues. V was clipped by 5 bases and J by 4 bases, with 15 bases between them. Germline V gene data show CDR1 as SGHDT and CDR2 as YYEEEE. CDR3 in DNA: TGTGCCAGCAGTCCAGGGGCAGTAGGCTATGGCTACACCTTC. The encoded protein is CASSPGAVGYGYTF.

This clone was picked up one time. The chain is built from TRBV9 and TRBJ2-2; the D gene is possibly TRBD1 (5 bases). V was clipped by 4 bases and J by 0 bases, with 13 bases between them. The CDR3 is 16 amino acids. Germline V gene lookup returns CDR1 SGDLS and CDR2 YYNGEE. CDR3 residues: CASSYRIGSNTGELFF. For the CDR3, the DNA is TGTGCCAGCAGCTACAGGATCGGATCGAACACCGGGGAGCTGTTTTTT.

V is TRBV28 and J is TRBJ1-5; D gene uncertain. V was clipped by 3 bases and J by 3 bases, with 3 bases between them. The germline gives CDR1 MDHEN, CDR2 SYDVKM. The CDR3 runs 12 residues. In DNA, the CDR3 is TGTGCCAGCAGTTTGTTCAATCAGCCCCAGCATTTT. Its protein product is CASSLFNQPQHF. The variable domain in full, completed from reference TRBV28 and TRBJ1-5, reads DVKVTQSSRYLVKRTGEKVFLECVQDMDHENMFWYRQDPGLGLRLIYFSYDVKMKEKGDIPEGYSVSREKKERFSLILESASTNQTSMYLCASSLFNQPQHFGDGTRLSIL.

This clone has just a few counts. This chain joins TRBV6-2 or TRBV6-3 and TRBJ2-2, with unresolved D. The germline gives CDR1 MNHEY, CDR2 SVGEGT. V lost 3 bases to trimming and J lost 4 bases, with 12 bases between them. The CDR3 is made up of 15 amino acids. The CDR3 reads CASSYGSPVTGELFF. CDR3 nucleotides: TGTGCCAGCAGTTATGGGTCCCCCGTCACCGGGGAGCTGTTTTTT.

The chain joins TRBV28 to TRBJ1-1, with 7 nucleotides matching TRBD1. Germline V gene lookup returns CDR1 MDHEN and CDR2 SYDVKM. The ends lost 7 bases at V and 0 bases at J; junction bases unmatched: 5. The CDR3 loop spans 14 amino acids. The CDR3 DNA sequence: TGTGCCAGCACCGGGACAGTCGTGAACACTGAAGCTTTCTTT. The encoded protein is CASTGTVVNTEAFF.

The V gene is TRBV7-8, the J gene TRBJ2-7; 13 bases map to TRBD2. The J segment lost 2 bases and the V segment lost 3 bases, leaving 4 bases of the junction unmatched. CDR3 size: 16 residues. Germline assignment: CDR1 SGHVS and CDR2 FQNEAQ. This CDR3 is CASSFGGLAGTYEQYF. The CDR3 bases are TGTGCCAGCAGCTTTGGGGGACTAGCGGGGACCTACGAGCAGTACTTC. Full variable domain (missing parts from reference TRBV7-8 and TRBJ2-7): GAGVSQSPRYKVAKRGQDVALRCDPISGHVSLFWYQQALGQGPEFLTYFQNEAQLDKSGLPSDRFFAERPEGSVSTLKIQRTQQEDSAVYLCASSFGGLAGTYEQYFGPGTRLTVT.

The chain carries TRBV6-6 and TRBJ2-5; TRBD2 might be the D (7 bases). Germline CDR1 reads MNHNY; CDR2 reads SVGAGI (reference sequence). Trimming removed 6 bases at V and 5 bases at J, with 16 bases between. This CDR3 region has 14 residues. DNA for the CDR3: TGTGCCAGCAGGGCCAGGGAGGGGGGGGAGACCCAGTACTTC. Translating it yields CASRAREGGETQYF.

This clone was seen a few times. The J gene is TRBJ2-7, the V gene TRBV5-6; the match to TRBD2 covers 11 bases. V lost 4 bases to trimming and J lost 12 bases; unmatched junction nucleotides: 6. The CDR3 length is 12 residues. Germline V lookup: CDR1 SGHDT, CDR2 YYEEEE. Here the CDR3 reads CASSRLAGSRYF. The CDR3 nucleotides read TGTGCCAGCAGCCGACTAGCGGGGAGCCGGTACTTC.

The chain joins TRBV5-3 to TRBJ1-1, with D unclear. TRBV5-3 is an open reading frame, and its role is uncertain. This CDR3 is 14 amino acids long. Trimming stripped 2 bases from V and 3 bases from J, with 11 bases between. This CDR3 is CARSFPKRYTEAFF. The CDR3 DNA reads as TGTGCCAGAAGCTTTCCCAAAAGGTACACTGAAGCTTTCTTT.

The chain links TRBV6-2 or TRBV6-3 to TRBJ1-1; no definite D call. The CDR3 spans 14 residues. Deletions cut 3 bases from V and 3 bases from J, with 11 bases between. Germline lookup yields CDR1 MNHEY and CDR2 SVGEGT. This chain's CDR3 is CASSYFFRDTEAFF. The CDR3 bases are TGTGCCAGCAGTTATTTTTTTCGGGACACTGAAGCTTTCTTT.

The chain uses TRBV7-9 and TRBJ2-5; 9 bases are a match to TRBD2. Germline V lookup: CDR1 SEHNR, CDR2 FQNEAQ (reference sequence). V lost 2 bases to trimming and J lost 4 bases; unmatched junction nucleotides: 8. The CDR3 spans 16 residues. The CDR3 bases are TGTGCCAGCAGCTTACCCGCGGGGGGGCCTCGAGAGACCCAGTACTTC. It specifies CASSLPAGGPRETQYF. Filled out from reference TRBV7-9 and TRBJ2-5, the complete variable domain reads DTGVSQNPRHKITKRGQNVTFRCDPISEHNRLYWYRQTLGQGPEFLTYFQNEAQLEKSRLLSDRFSAERPKGSFSTLEIQRTEQGDSAMYLCASSLPAGGPRETQYFGPGTRLLVL.

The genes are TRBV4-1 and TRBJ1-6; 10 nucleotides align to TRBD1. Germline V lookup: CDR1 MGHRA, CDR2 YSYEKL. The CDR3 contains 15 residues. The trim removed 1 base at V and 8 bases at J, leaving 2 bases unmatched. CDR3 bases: TGCGCCAGCAGCCAAGGACAGGGGGCTGATTCACCCCTCCACTTT. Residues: CASSQGQGADSPLHF.

The CDR3 nucleotides are TGTGCCAGCAGCTTAGGAAGACCCACAGGGAACACTGAAGCTTTCTTT. The encoded protein is CASSLGRPTGNTEAFF. The rearrangement joins TRBV13 to TRBJ1-1, with D maybe TRBD1 (5 bases). Germline V gene sequence: CDR1 PRHDT, CDR2 FYEKMQ (reference sequence). V lost 0 bases, J lost 1 base, and 12 bases lay in between. The CDR3 consists of 16 residues.

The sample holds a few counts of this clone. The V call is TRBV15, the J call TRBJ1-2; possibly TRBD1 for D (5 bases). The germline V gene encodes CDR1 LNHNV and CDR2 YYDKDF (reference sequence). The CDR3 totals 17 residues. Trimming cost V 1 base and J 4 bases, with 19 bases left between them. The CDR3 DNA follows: TGTGCCACCAGCAGAGTTCCTGGACTGGGGGAGGGCTATGGCTACACCTTC. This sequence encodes CATSRVPGLGEGYGYTF.

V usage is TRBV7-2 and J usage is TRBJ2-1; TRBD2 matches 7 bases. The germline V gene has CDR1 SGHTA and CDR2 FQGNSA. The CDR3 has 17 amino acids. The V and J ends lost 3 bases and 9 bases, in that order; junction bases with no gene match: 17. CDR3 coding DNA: TGTGCCAGCAGCTTCCGAGGGCACGGCCGGGGGGTGGGTGAGCAGTTCTTC. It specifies CASSFRGHGRGVGEQFF.

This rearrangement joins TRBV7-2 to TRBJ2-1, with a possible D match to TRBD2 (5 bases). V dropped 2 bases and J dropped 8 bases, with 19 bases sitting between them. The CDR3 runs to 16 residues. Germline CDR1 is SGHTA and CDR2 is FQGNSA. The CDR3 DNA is TGTGCCAGCAGCTTAAAGTCGGGCAGGAGGATGGATGAGCAGTTCTTC. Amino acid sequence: CASSLKSGRRMDEQFF.

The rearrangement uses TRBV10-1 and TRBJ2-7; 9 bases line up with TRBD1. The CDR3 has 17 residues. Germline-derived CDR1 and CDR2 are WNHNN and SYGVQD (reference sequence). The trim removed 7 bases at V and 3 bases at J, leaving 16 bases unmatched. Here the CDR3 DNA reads TGCGCCAGCACTCTATTCGCCCCAGGGACAGGGCGCTACGAGCAGTACTTC. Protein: CASTLFAPGTGRYEQYF.

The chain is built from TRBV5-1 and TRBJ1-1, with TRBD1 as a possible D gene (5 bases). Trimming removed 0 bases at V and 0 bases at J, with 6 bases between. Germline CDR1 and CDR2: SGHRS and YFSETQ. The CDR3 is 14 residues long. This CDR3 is CASSLDRMNTEAFF. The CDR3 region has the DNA TGCGCCAGCAGCTTGGACAGGATGAACACTGAAGCTTTCTTT.

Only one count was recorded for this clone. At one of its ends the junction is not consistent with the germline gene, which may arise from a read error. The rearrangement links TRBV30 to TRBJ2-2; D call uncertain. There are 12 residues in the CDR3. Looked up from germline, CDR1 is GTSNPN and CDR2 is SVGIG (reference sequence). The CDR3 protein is CARRPNTGELFF. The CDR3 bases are TGTGCCCGGAGACCTAACACCGGGGAGCTGTTTTTT.

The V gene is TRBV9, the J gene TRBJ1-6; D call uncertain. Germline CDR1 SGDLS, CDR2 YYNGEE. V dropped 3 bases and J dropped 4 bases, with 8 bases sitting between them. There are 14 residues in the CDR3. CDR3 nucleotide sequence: TGTGCCAGCAGCGGACGGGATTATAATTCACCCCTCCACTTT. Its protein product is CASSGRDYNSPLHF. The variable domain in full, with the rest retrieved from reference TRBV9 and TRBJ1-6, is DSGVTQTPKHLITATGQRVTLRCSPRSGDLSVYWYQQSLDQGLQFLIQYYNGEERAKGNILERFSAQQFPDLHSELNLSSLELGDSALYFCASSGRDYNSPLHFGNGTRLTVT.

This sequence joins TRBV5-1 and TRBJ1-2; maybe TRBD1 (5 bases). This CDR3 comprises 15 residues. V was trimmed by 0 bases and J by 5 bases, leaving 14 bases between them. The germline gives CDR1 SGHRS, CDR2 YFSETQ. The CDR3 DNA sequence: TGCGCCAGCAGCTTGGACCGGGGTTGGGGGTATGGCTACACCTTC. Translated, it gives CASSLDRGWGYGYTF.

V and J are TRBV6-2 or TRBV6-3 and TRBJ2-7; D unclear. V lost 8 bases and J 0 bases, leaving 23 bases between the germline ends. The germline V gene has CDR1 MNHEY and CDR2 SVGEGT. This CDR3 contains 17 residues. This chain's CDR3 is CASRSRLGSRSSYEQYF. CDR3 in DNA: TGTGCCAGCCGTTCCCGCCTCGGGTCCCGCAGCTCCTACGAGCAGTACTTC.

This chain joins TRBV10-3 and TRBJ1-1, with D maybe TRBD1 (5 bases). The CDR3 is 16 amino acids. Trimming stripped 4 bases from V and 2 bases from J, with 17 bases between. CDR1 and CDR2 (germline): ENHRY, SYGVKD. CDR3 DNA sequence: TGTGCCATCAGTGGTACCAATTTGGGGGGTAACACTGAAGCTTTCTTT. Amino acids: CAISGTNLGGNTEAFF.

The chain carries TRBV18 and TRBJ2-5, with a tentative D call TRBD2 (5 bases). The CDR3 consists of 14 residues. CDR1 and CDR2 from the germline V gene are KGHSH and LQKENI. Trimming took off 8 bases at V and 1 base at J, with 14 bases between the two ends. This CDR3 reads CASHSGLIQETQYF. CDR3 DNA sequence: TGTGCCAGCCACTCGGGGTTGATCCAAGAGACCCAGTACTTC.

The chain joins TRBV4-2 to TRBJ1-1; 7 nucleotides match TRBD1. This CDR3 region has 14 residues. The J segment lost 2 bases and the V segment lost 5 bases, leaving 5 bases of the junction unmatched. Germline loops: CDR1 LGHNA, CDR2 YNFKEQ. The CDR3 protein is CASSYDRVNTEAFF. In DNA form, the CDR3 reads TGTGCCAGCAGCTATGACAGGGTCAACACTGAAGCTTTCTTT.